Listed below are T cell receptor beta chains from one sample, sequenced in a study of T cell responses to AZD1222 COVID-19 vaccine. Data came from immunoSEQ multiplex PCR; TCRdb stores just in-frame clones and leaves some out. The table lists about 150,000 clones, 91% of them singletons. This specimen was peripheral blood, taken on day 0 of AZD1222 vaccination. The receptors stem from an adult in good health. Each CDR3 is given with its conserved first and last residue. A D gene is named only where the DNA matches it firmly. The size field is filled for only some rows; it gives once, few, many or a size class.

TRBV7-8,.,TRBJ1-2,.,CASSLAFLGAGYGYTF,TGTGCCAGCAGCTTAGCGTTTTTAGGGGCCGGGTATGGCTACACCTTC
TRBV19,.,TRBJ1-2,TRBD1,CASSRDRGYGYTF,TGTGCCAGTAGTCGAGACAGGGGGTACGGCTACACCTTC
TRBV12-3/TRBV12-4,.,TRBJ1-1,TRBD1,CASSTGGTEAFF,TGTGCCAGCAGTACAGGGGGGACTGAAGCTTTCTTT
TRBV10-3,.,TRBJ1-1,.,CAISGGAQDRKAFF,TGTGCCATCAGTGGAGGGGCGCAAGATAGGAAGGCTTTCTTT
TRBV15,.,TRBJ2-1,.,CATGGYPGDEQFF,TGTGCCACCGGGGGCTACCCGGGGGATGAGCAGTTCTTC
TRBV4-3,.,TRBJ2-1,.,CASSQAGDLRAQFF,TGCGCCAGCAGCCAAGCGGGAGACCTTCGGGCGCAGTTCTTC
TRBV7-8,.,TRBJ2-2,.,CASSLVSGNTGELFF,TGTGCCAGCAGTTTAGTCTCCGGAAACACCGGGGAGCTGTTTTTT
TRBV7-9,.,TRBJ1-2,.,CASSLAGQNGYTF,TGTGCCAGCAGCTTAGCAGGTCAGAATGGCTACACCTTC
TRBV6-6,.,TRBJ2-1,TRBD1,CASSYRTGEYNEQFF,TGTGCCAGCAGTTATAGGACAGGGGAATACAATGAGCAGTTCTTC
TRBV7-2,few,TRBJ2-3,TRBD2,CASSLRASGGFSTDTQYF,TGTGCCAGCAGCTTAAGGGCTAGCGGGGGGTTTAGCACAGATACGCAGTATTTT
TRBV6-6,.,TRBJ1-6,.,CASSNGRISYNSPLHF,TGTGCCAGCAGCAACGGGCGGATCTCCTATAATTCACCCCTCCACTTT
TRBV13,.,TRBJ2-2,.,CASSLGRGTGELFF,TGTGCCAGCAGCTTAGGGAGGGGAACCGGGGAGCTGTTTTTT
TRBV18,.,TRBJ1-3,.,CASGSLPGTDTIYF,TGTGCCAGCGGGTCGCTGCCAGGGACGGACACCATATATTTT
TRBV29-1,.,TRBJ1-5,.,CSVREHQPQHF,TGCAGCGTGAGGGAACATCAGCCCCAGCATTTT
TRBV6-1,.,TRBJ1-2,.,CASSELRLRKAHGYTF,TGTGCCAGCAGTGAATTGCGGTTGCGAAAAGCCCATGGCTACACCTTC
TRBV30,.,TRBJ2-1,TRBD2,CAWMPLAGPQHNEQFF,TGTGCCTGGATGCCCCTAGCGGGACCCCAACACAATGAGCAGTTCTTC
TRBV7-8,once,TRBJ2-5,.,CASSLARSSWGETQYF,TGTGCCAGCAGCTTAGCGCGGAGTTCCTGGGGGGAGACCCAGTACTTC
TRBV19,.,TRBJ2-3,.,CASSIAASDSTDTQYF,TGTGCCAGTAGTATTGCGGCTAGCGACAGCACAGATACGCAGTATTTT
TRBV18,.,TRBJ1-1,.,CASSLGAEGTEAFF,TGTGCCAGCTCACTGGGGGCGGAAGGCACTGAAGCTTTCTTT
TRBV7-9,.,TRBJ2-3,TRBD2,CASSLVAGGVADTQYF,TGTGCCAGCAGCCTTGTAGCGGGAGGGGTCGCAGATACGCAGTATTTT
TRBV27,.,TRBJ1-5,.,CASSHSNQPQHF,TGTGCCAGCAGTCATAGCAATCAGCCCCAGCATTTT
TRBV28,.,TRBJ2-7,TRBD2,CASSSGLAGVWGFYEQYF,TGTGCCAGCAGTTCCGGACTAGCGGGAGTGTGGGGTTTTTACGAGCAGTACTTC
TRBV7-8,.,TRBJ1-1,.,CASSLGGEGHTNTEAFF,TGTGCCAGCAGCTTAGGTGGGGAGGGACACACTAACACTGAAGCTTTCTTT
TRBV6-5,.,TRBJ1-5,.,CASKVVGNSNQPQHF,TGTGCCAGCAAAGTGGTCGGGAATAGCAATCAGCCCCAGCATTTT